The 4 T cell receptor beta chains below all came from one sample that was sequenced in a study of regulatory T cells in long-lasting Graves disease. Investigators prepared the TCR beta libraries by applying iRepertoire HTBI primers and Arm-PCR of CDR3 regions. Using its own MiXCR run on the multiplex PCR reads, TCRdb lists one record per CDR3 protein. Among a few hundred thousand distinct CDR3 sequences listed, about 20% were seen once. Time point described: persistent/refractory GD, antithyroid drugs over 5 years with positive TRAb. Extracted PBMC RNA gave rise to the TCR library. This sample comprised peripheral blood mononuclear cells (PBMCs), obtained when the disease was refractory, from a patient treated with antithyroid drugs. Receptor source: a female donor with Graves disease.

The V and J genes are TRBV7-9 and TRBJ2-7; 14 bases match TRBD2. Germline trimming cut 4 bases from V and 2 bases from J; bases unmatched to any gene: 7. The CDR3 contains 17 residues. Germline V gene lookup returns CDR1 SEHNR and CDR2 FQNEAQ (reference sequence). CDR3 region: CASSWGTSGSRAYEQYF. The CDR3 DNA follows: TGTGCCAGCAGCTGGGGGACTAGCGGGAGCCGAGCCTACGAGCAGTACTTC.

This clonotype was picked up a small number of times. The chain combines TRBV30 with TRBJ1-4; 8 bases match TRBD1. The germline CDR1 and CDR2 sequences are GTSNPN and SVGIG (reference sequence). J lost 4 bases, V lost 6 bases, and 4 bases had no gene match. The CDR3 is 13 amino acids. DNA of the CDR3: TGTGCCTGCCCAGGGGGCTATAATGAAAAACTGTTTTTT. This gives the protein CACPGGYNEKLFF.

This clonotype was picked up many times. This chain connects TRBV10-3 to TRBJ2-5; the D call may be TRBD1 or TRBD2 (5 bases each). Germline V gene sequence: CDR1 ENHRY, CDR2 SYGVKD. This CDR3 has 16 amino acids. V shed 6 bases and J shed 5 bases, with 22 bases lying between them. The CDR3 nucleotides read TGTGCCATCAGCTTGACCGGGGCGGAAGGTGGGGAGACCCAGTACTTC. It translates to CAISLTGAEGGETQYF.

This clonotype has a count of ten or more. The junction differs from germline at one of its ends, possibly a read error. The V call is TRBV28, the J call TRBJ1-1, with a tentative D call TRBD1 (5 bases). Germline V lookup: CDR1 MDHEN, CDR2 SYDVKM. The CDR3 covers 15 residues. CDR3 loop: CAGRVEGQGGTEAFF. For the CDR3, the DNA is TGTGCCGGCAGGGTCGAAGGTCAGGGAGGTACTGAAGCTTTCTTT. Based on the CDR3 plus reference TRBV28 and TRBJ1-1, the full variable domain is DVKVTQSSRYLVKRTGEKVFLECVQDMDHENMFWYRQDPGLGLRLIYFSYDVKMKEKGDIPEGYSVSREKKERFSLILESASTNQTSMYLCAGRVEGQGGTEAFFGQGTRLTVV.